What follows are 19 T cell receptor beta chains derived from one specimen sequenced in a study of blood T cell repertoires in COVID-19. Using immunoSEQ multiplex PCR, the repertoire was profiled, and TCRdb retains in-frame clones only, with some absent. The table lists hundreds of thousands of clones, approximately 90% of them singletons. The specimen was PBMCs or T cells enriched from blood (not recorded which). These receptors came from a young woman with acute COVID-19.

This clone turned up a few times. The rearrangement uses TRBV9 and TRBJ2-3; D is ambiguous. Germline CDR1 is SGDLS and CDR2 is YYNGEE. V was clipped by 4 bases and J by 0 bases, with 6 bases between them. The CDR3 has 13 amino acids. The CDR3 nucleotides are TGTGCCAGCAGCACCACAAGCACAGATACGCAGTATTTT. The encoded protein is CASSTTSTDTQYF.

The chain combines TRBV6-5 with TRBJ1-4, with 7 bases identical to TRBD1. CDR1 and CDR2 from the germline V gene are MNHEY and SVGAGI. V lost 6 bases, J lost 5 bases, and 6 bases stayed unmatched. The CDR3 spans 14 residues. As DNA, the CDR3 is TGTGCCAGCAGGACCGGGACAGTGAATGAAAAACTGTTTTTT. Its translation is CASRTGTVNEKLFF.

This clone was counted a single time. The gene calls are TRBV27 and TRBJ2-5; 8 bases line up with TRBD1. CDR1 and CDR2 (germline): MNHEY, SMNVEV (reference sequence). V shed 5 bases and J 5 bases; nucleotides not matched to a gene: 10. This CDR3 contains 15 residues. The CDR3 sequence: CASSARTGLGETQYF. The CDR3 coding sequence is TGTGCCAGCAGTGCCCGGACAGGGCTCGGGGAGACCCAGTACTTC.

The rearrangement links TRBV29-1 to TRBJ2-7; the D gene is possibly TRBD1 (5 bases). The CDR3 totals 13 residues. Trimming removed 5 bases at V and 6 bases at J, with 17 bases between. Germline values: CDR1 SQVTM, CDR2 ANQGSEA. The CDR3 sequence is CSVNRSPPGEQYF. CDR3 DNA: TGCAGCGTTAACAGGAGCCCGCCTGGCGAGCAGTACTTC.

This clone was picked up a small number of times. This chain links TRBV5-5 with TRBJ1-2; D gene ambiguous. Trimming stripped 3 bases from V and 4 bases from J, with 7 bases between. The CDR3 contains 12 residues. Germline assignment: CDR1 SGHKS and CDR2 YYEKEE (reference sequence). Here the CDR3 DNA reads TGTGCCAGCAGCTCGTCCCTCTATGGCTACACCTTC. As protein: CASSSSLYGYTF. Variable domain in full (rest from reference TRBV5-5 and TRBJ1-2): DAGVTQSPTHLIKTRGQQVTLRCSPISGHKSVSWYQQVLGQGPQFIFQYYEKEERGRGNFPDRFSARQFPNYSSELNVNALLLGDSALYLCASSSSLYGYTFGSGTRLTVV.

This rearrangement joins TRBV19 to TRBJ2-5, with D possibly matching TRBD2 (7 bases). V shed 1 base and J shed 5 bases, with 14 bases lying between them. The CDR3 totals 15 residues. Germline assignment: CDR1 LNHDA and CDR2 SQIVND (reference sequence). The CDR3 DNA reads as TGTGCCAGTAGTATAGGTCGGGGGGCCGGGGAGACCCAGTACTTC. It codes for CASSIGRGAGETQYF.

CDR3 residues: CASSPAGGTDTQYF. CDR3 nucleotides: TGTGCCAGCAGTCCGGCGGGGGGCACAGATACGCAGTATTTT. The chain combines TRBV28 with TRBJ2-3, with 7 positions matching TRBD2. The CDR3 has 14 amino acids. Germline V gives CDR1 MDHEN, CDR2 SYDVKM. Germline trimming cut 5 bases from V and 1 base from J; bases unmatched to any gene: 3.

The J gene is TRBJ2-1, the V gene TRBV24-1, with 9 bases that match TRBD2. The CDR3 is made up of 14 amino acids. After removal of 11 bases from V and 5 bases from J, the junction contained 9 bases not matched to a gene. CDR1 is KGHDR, CDR2 SFDVKD, per germline. The DNA of the CDR3 is TGTGCCATTAGCGGGAGCGCGGCCGACAATGAGCAGTTCTTC. It yields the protein CAISGSAADNEQFF.

The chain joins TRBV6-5 to TRBJ1-3, with D perhaps matching TRBD1 (6 bases). From germline, CDR1 is MNHEY and CDR2 SVGAGI. The V gene lost 4 bases and the J gene lost 2 bases, with 12 bases spanning the gap. CDR3 size: 15 residues. The DNA of the CDR3 is TGTGCCAGCAGTTCACCACAGGGCGCTGGAAACACCATATATTTT. Residues: CASSSPQGAGNTIYF.

This clone has only one observation. The genes are TRBV2 and TRBJ1-2; TRBD1 is a possible D gene (6 bases). Germline values: CDR1 SNHLY, CDR2 FYNNEI. This CDR3 contains 16 residues. Trimming removed 3 bases from V and 0 bases from J, with 14 bases in between. CDR3 loop: CASSDPGQGTNYGYTF. The CDR3 DNA is TGTGCCAGCAGTGACCCAGGTCAGGGGACTAACTATGGCTACACCTTC.

The V and J genes are TRBV28 and TRBJ1-2, with 9 bases fitting TRBD1. The ends lost 5 bases at V and 7 bases at J; junction bases unmatched: 11. The CDR3 runs to 15 residues. Germline assignment: CDR1 MDHEN and CDR2 SYDVKM. CDR3 nucleotide sequence: TGTGCCAGCAGTCTACTTTACAGGGGGCGAGGTGGCTACACCTTC. Translating it yields CASSLLYRGRGGYTF.

The rearrangement joins TRBV7-8 to TRBJ2-3; maybe TRBD2 (6 bases). The CDR3 extends over 14 amino acids. Looked up from germline, CDR1 is SGHVS and CDR2 is FQNEAQ. V lost 3 bases and J lost 5, with 12 bases in between. CDR3 nucleotide sequence: TGTGCCAGCAGCTTGGGGACTCAGGGAGATACGCAGTATTTT. Protein product: CASSLGTQGDTQYF.

The chain links TRBV21-1 to TRBJ1-5; the D call in the table, TRBD1, was not verified against the DNA. TRBV21-1 is tagged as a pseudogene. The CDR3 has 16 residues. CDR3 amino acids: CASSKDMGTHNQPQHF. The CDR3 DNA reads TGTGCCAGCAGCAAAGACATGGGGACACACAATCAGCCCCAGCATTTT.

This sequence joins TRBV12-3 or TRBV12-4 and TRBJ1-4, with 7 bases fitting TRBD1. The CDR3 extends over 13 amino acids. V dropped 9 bases and J dropped 5; count of bases not matched to a gene: 6. CDR3 sequence reads: CASQGTVNEKLFF. CDR3 DNA: TGTGCCAGTCAGGGGACAGTCAATGAAAAACTGTTTTTT.

Here the CDR3 reads CASSVRESSYEQYF. The CDR3, as DNA: TGTGCCAGCAGCGTTCGGGAGAGCTCCTACGAGCAGTACTTC. J is TRBJ2-7 and V is TRBV9, with D perhaps matching TRBD2 (6 bases). V was trimmed by 2 bases and J by 0 bases, leaving 9 bases between them. CDR1 and CDR2 from the germline V gene are SGDLS and YYNGEE. This CDR3 has 14 amino acids.

V gene TRBV10-3 combines with J gene TRBJ2-1, with 11 nucleotides matching TRBD1. The V gene end was trimmed by 8 bases and the J gene end by 7 bases; junction bases not matched to a gene: 7. The CDR3 has 14 residues. Per the germline V gene, CDR1 is ENHRY and CDR2 is SYGVKD. The CDR3 bases are TGTGCCATCGGGGGGACAGGGGGATTGAATGAGCAGTTCTTC. Translating gives CAIGGTGGLNEQFF.

V and J are TRBV27 and TRBJ1-1; 9 positions match TRBD1. The CDR3 is 14 amino acids. From germline, CDR1 is MNHEY and CDR2 SMNVEV (reference sequence). V gave up 3 bases and J gave up 5 bases; unmatched junction bases: 4. Here the CDR3 reads CASSLTGGYTEAFF. The CDR3 DNA is TGTGCCAGCAGTTTGACAGGGGGATATACTGAAGCTTTCTTT.

The chain recombines TRBV7-8 with TRBJ2-7; the D is unclear. The CDR3 length is 11 residues. Germline V gene data show CDR1 as SGHVS and CDR2 as FQNEAQ. The ends were cut back, 2 bases at V and 12 bases at J, with 11 bases in the middle. The DNA for the CDR3 is TGTGCCAGCAGCTTAATGGAGACTGTGTACTTC. It translates to CASSLMETVYF.

The chain links TRBV7-2 to TRBJ2-1, with 10 bases aligning to TRBD2. The V gene end was trimmed by 5 bases and the J gene end by 5 bases; junction bases not matched to a gene: 9. This CDR3 region has 16 residues. Per the germline V gene, CDR1 is SGHTA and CDR2 is FQGNSA. The CDR3 bases are TGTGCCAGCAGCAGAGACGAACTAGCGGGAAACAATGAGCAGTTCTTC. Protein product: CASSRDELAGNNEQFF.